Sequencing of this T cell receptor (beta chain) was carried out in a study of CD8 T cells in cerebrospinal fluid in Alzheimer's disease. Its frequency marks this clonotype as medium-sized. CSF cells underwent 10X single-cell V(D)J and 5' gene-expression profiling. From the 10x single-cell sequencing reads, TCRdb lists one entry per CDR3 protein and no DNA. The clone table shows over 1,000 distinct CDR3 sequences, with the ten largest holding 8%. The CDR3 extends over 17 amino acids. The V gene's germline CDR1 is MGHDK and CDR2 SYGVNS. No participant had an acute infectious disease, and all were physically fit.

Material for sequencing was cerebrospinal fluid. This clonotype originated in a human donor in good health. This chain joins TRBV25-1 and TRBJ2-7; TCRdb names TRBD2, which stays unverified in the absence of DNA. CDR3 residues: CASTGQGVTSSTYEQYF.